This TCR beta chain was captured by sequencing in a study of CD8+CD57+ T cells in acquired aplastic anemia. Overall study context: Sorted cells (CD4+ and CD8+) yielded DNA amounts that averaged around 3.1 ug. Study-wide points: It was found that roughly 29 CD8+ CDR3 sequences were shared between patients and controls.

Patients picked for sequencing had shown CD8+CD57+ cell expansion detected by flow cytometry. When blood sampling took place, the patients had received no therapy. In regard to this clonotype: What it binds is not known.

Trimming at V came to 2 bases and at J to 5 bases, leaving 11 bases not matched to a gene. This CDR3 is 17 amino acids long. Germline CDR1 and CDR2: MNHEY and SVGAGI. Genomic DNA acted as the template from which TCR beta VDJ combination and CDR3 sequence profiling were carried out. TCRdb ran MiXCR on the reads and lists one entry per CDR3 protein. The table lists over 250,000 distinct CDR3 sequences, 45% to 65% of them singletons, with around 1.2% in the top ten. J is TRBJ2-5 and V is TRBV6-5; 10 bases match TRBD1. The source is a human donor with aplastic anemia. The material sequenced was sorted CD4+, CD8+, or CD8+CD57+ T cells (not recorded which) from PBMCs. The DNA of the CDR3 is TGTGCCAGCAGTTACCCGATGGGGACAGGGGAGGGGGAGACCCAGTACTTC. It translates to CASSYPMGTGEGETQYF.